This record concerns one T cell receptor (beta chain) sequence. The germline V gene has CDR1 SGHRS and CDR2 YFSETQ. Trimming took off 1 base at V and 3 bases at J, with 13 bases between the two ends. This CDR3 region has 15 residues. Produced via immunoSEQ multiplex PCR; TCRdb's table is partial and in-frame only. The repertoire holds approximately 56,000 clones, with roughly nine tenths as singletons. The data belong to a study of blood T cell repertoires in COVID-19. The chain combines TRBV5-1 with TRBJ1-1, with D perhaps TRBD1 (6 bases). Sample: peripheral blood. The TCR originated in a woman in her fifties or sixties with COVID-19, enrolled during active disease. The CDR3 nucleotides are TGCGCCAGCAGCTTGTCCAGGGGCGGCGACACTGAAGCTTTCTTT. Translation gives CASSLSRGGDTEAFF.